These T cell receptor beta chains were read from a single sample in a study of response to subunit inactivated influenza vaccine. TCRdb used MiXCR to reprocess the RT-PCR reads, holding one entry per CDR3 protein. Of some 600,000 distinct CDR3 sequences in the sample, 13% to 15% are singletons; the top ten hold 7.5% to 8%. Sample: PBMCs from blood, taken approximately 15 days before vaccination. The receptors come from a man between 45 and 60 years old who received an inactivated influenza vaccine. Each CDR3 is given with its conserved first and last residue. The order of the fields is J gene, D gene, clone size, V gene, CDR3 protein, CDR3 DNA. The D gene is left open where the match is weak. Size tells how often a clone was seen (once, few, many) or the class of an expanded clone, and some rows leave it out.

>TRBJ2-3|TRBD2|NA|TRBV20-1
CAKWVGRTDTQYF
TGCGCAAAGTGGGTCGGGAGGACAGATACGCAGTATTTT
>TRBJ2-4|NA|NA|TRBV4-1
CASSPRSRGGGGAKNIQYF
TGCGCCAGCAGCCCTCGATCTCGAGGCGGCGGAGGGGCCAAAAACATTCAGTACTTC
>TRBJ1-6|NA|few|TRBV2
CASREGGTYNSPLHF
TGTGCCAGCAGGGAAGGGGGAACCTATAATTCACCCCTCCACTTT
>TRBJ2-5|NA|NA|TRBV20-1
CSASPGRGFQAQYF
TGCAGTGCTAGTCCGGGGCGAGGGTTTCAGGCCCAGTACTTC
>TRBJ1-1|TRBD1|NA|TRBV4-3
CASSPFTGGGTEAFF
TGCGCCAGCAGCCCGTTCACAGGGGGTGGAACTGAAGCTTTCTTT
>TRBJ1-2|NA|NA|TRBV12-3/TRBV12-4
CASSPPLRGYTF
TGTGCCAGCAGTCCCCCGCTTAGGGGCTACACCTTC
>TRBJ1-5|NA|NA|TRBV11-2
CASSSSTGSGQPQHF
TGTGCCAGCAGCTCCTCTACAGGGTCTGGTCAGCCCCAGCATTTT
>TRBJ1-6|NA|few|TRBV11-2
CASSALNSPLHF
TGTGCCAGCAGCGCGCTTAATTCACCCCTCCACTTT
>TRBJ2-1|TRBD2|few|TRBV3-1
CASRAGGNNEQFF
TGTGCCAGCAGGGCGGGGGGGAACAATGAGCAGTTCTTC
>TRBJ1-4|TRBD1|few|TRBV20-1
CSAGDSGRSEKLFF
TGCAGTGCTGGGGACAGCGGGCGAAGTGAAAAACTGTTTTTT
>TRBJ2-5|TRBD1|many|TRBV20-1
CSARSNRDREQETQYF
TGCAGTGCTAGGAGTAACCGGGACAGGGAACAAGAGACCCAGTACTTC
>TRBJ1-5|NA|few|TRBV2
CASGSLSGYQPQHF
TGTGCCAGCGGTTCCCTAAGCGGCTATCAGCCCCAGCATTTT
>TRBJ2-5|NA|few|TRBV24-1
CATSDLKAAGETQYF
TGTGCCACCAGTGATTTGAAGGCAGCCGGCGAGACCCAGTACTTC
>TRBJ2-5|TRBD1|NA|TRBV10-3
CAISDRDRGQTQYF
TGTGCCATCAGTGACCGGGACAGGGGTCAGACCCAGTACTTC
>TRBJ2-1|TRBD2|few|TRBV12-3/TRBV12-4
CASSLAGVINEQFF
TGTGCCAGCAGTCTAGCGGGAGTAATCAATGAGCAGTTCTTC
>TRBJ2-7|TRBD1|many|TRBV29-1
CSVRDRRSYEQYF
TGCAGCGTTCGGGACAGAAGGTCCTACGAGCAGTACTTC
>TRBJ2-3|NA|NA|TRBV24-1
CATSDPGRRGTDTQYF
TGTGCCACCAGTGACCCCGGACGGCGGGGCACAGATACGCAGTATTTT
>TRBJ1-3|NA|few|TRBV29-1
CSVEESSGNTIYF
TGCAGCGTTGAGGAGAGCTCTGGAAACACCATATATTTT
>TRBJ1-1|NA|few|TRBV4-3
CASSQGQDNTEAFF
TGCGCCAGCAGCCAAGGGCAGGATAACACTGAAGCTTTCTTT
>TRBJ2-1|TRBD2|NA|TRBV9
CASSVAVAGGFENEQFF
TGTGCCAGCAGCGTAGCGGTAGCGGGAGGGTTTGAGAATGAGCAGTTCTTC
>TRBJ1-6|NA|NA|TRBV12-3/TRBV12-4
CASSGRGKNSPPHF
TGTGCCAGCAGTGGCAGGGGAAAGAATTCACCCCCCCACTTT
>TRBJ2-4|TRBD1|NA|TRBV10-3
CAISESARSTGGPAKNIQYF
TGTGCCATCAGTGAGTCGGCGAGAAGTACAGGGGGACCAGCCAAAAACATTCAGTACTTC
>TRBJ2-5|TRBD1|NA|TRBV6-1
CASSEQDRAGTQYF
TGTGCCAGCAGTGAACAAGACAGGGCGGGGACCCAGTACTTC
>TRBJ2-5|NA|few|TRBV10-3
CAISESVETQYF
TGTGCCATCAGTGAGTCGGTAGAGACCCAGTACTTC
>TRBJ2-1|NA|few|TRBV29-1
CSVRGGDSHNEQFF
TGCAGCGTTCGAGGGGGGGACAGTCACAATGAGCAGTTCTTC
>TRBJ2-7|TRBD1|NA|TRBV6-5
CASSYRGTGSYEQYF
TGTGCCAGCAGTTACAGGGGGACAGGCTCCTACGAGCAGTACTTC
>TRBJ1-6|TRBD1|few|TRBV6-5
CASSYSAGTGNSPLHF
TGTGCCAGCAGTTACTCTGCCGGGACAGGCAATTCACCCCTCCACTTT
>TRBJ2-2|TRBD1|few|TRBV6-1
CASNRPGQGVPGELFF
TGTGCCAGCAATAGACCGGGACAGGGAGTTCCCGGGGAGCTGTTTTTT
>TRBJ2-5|TRBD2|few|TRBV18
CASSTSAKQETQYF
TGTGCCAGCTCAACTAGCGCAAAGCAAGAGACCCAGTACTTC
>TRBJ2-7|NA|NA|TRBV12-5
CASGLPTGTVYEQYF
TGTGCTAGTGGTTTGCCAACCGGGACCGTCTACGAGCAGTACTTC
>TRBJ2-1|NA|few|TRBV18
CASSPLGAGNEQFF
TGTGCCAGCTCACCCCTTGGGGCAGGCAATGAGCAGTTCTTC
>TRBJ2-1|TRBD1|few|TRBV11-2
CASRNRGHLFYNEQFF
TGTGCCAGCAGAAACAGGGGGCACCTCTTCTACAATGAGCAGTTCTTC
>TRBJ2-3|TRBD1|few|TRBV4-1
CATSPLQGATDTQYF
TGCGCCACGAGCCCCCTCCAGGGGGCGACAGATACGCAGTATTTT
>TRBJ2-5|TRBD2|few|TRBV28
CASSPGRATSGSIGETQYF
TGTGCCAGCAGTCCGGGCAGGGCTACTAGCGGGAGCATCGGAGAGACCCAGTACTTC
>TRBJ1-1|NA|NA|TRBV10-3
CAISEHIEGVGDTEAFF
TGTGCCATCAGTGAGCATATTGAAGGGGTTGGGGACACTGAAGCTTTCTTT
>TRBJ2-3|TRBD2|NA|TRBV4-3
CASSQLAGVGDTQYF
TGCGCCAGCAGCCAACTAGCGGGAGTGGGAGATACGCAGTATTTT
>TRBJ2-3|NA|NA|TRBV7-7
CASSAWELDTQYF
TGTGCCAGCAGCGCTTGGGAGTTAGATACGCAGTATTTT
>TRBJ2-4|TRBD1|few|TRBV5-1
CASSLVQGATKNIQYF
TGCGCCAGCAGCTTGGTGCAGGGGGCGACCAAAAACATTCAGTACTTC
>TRBJ1-5|NA|NA|TRBV4-3
CASSQVQGQPQHF
TGCGCCAGCAGCCAAGTTCAAGGACAGCCCCAGCATTTT
>TRBJ1-4|NA|many|TRBV5-1
CASSLNAENEKLFF
TGCGCCAGCAGCTTGAACGCTGAAAATGAAAAACTGTTTTTT
>TRBJ2-3|NA|few|TRBV3-1
CASSPTMSTDTQYF
TGTGCCAGCAGCCCCACTATGAGCACAGATACGCAGTATTTT
>TRBJ2-7|NA|once|TRBV5-1
CASSFTAAYEQYF
TGCGCCAGCAGCTTCACAGCGGCCTACGAGCAGTACTTC
>TRBJ1-1|NA|many|TRBV5-1
CASSSASGGYTEAFF
TGCGCCAGCAGTTCGGCTAGCGGTGGGTACACTGAAGCTTTCTTT
>TRBJ2-7|TRBD2|many|TRBV7-2
CASSFREGGEQYF
TGTGCCAGCAGCTTCCGGGAGGGCGGCGAGCAGTACTTC
>TRBJ2-3|TRBD1|NA|TRBV12-3/TRBV12-4
CASSPPGQSTDTQYF
TGTGCCAGCAGTCCTCCGGGACAGAGCACAGATACGCAGTATTTT
>TRBJ2-1|TRBD2|NA|TRBV6-1
CASLRSKTLAGGYNEQFF
TGTGCCAGCCTTCGCTCTAAAACCTTAGCGGGGGGCTACAATGAGCAGTTCTTC
>TRBJ2-2|NA|NA|TRBV7-9
CASSFGRGNTGELFF
TGTGCCAGCAGCTTTGGGCGCGGGAACACCGGGGAGCTGTTTTTT
>TRBJ2-7|TRBD1|few|TRBV5-1
CASSDGDRGPPYEQYF
TGCGCCAGCAGCGACGGCGACAGGGGGCCACCCTACGAGCAGTACTTC
>TRBJ2-3|NA|many|TRBV6-1
CASSLSAGLADTQYF
TGTGCCAGCAGTCTCTCTGCGGGACTGGCAGATACGCAGTATTTT